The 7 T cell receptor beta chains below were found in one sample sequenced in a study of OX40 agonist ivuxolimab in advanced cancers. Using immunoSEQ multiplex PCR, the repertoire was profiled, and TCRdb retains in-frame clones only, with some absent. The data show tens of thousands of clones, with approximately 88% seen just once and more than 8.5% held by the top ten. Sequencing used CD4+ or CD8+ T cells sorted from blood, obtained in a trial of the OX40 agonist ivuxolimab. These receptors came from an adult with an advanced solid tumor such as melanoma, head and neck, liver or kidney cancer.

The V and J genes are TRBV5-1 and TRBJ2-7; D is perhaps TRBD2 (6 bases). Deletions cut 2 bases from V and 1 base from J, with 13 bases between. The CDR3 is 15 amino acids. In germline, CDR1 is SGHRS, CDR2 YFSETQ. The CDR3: CASSLRLVRSYEQYF. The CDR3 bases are TGCGCCAGCAGCTTAAGACTAGTAAGGTCCTACGAGCAGTACTTC.

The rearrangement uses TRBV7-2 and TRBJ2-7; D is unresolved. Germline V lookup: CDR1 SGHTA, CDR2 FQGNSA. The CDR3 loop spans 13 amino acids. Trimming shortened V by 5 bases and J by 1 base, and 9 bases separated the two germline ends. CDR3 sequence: CASSPLPSYEQYF. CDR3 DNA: TGTGCCAGCAGCCCCCTTCCGTCCTACGAGCAGTACTTC.

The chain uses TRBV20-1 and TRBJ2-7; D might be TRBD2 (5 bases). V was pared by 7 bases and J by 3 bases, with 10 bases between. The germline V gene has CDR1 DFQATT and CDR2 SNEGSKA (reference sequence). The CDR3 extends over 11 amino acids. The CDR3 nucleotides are TGCAGTGGGACTGCCCACTACGAGCAGTACTTC. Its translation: CSGTAHYEQYF.

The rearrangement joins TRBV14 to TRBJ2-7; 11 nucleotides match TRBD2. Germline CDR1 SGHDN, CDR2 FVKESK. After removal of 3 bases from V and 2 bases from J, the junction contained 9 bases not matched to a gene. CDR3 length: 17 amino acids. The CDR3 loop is CASSHRPGLAGTYEQYF. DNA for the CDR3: TGTGCCAGCAGCCACCGGCCAGGACTAGCGGGCACCTACGAGCAGTACTTC.

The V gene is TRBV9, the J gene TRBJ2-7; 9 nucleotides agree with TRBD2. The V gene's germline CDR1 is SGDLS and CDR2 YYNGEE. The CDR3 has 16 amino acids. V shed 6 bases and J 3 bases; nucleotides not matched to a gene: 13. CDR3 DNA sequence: TGTGCCAGCATCCCTTTAGCGGGAGAAGTCGACTACGAGCAGTACTTC. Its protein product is CASIPLAGEVDYEQYF.

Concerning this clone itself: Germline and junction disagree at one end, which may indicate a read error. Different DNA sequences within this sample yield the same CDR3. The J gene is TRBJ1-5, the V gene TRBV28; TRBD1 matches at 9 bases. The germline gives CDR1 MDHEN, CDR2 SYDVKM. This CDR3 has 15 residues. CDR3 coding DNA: TGTGCCAGCAGTCCGACGGGACAGGGCAACCAGCCCCAGCATTTT. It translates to CASSPTGQGNQPQHF.

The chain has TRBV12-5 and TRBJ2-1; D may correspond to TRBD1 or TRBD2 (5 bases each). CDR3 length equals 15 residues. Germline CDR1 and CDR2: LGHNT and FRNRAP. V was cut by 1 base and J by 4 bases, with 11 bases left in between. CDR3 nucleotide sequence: TGTGCTAGTGGTTTGGCCGGGGCGCGGTACAATGAGCAGTTCTTC. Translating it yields CASGLAGARYNEQFF.